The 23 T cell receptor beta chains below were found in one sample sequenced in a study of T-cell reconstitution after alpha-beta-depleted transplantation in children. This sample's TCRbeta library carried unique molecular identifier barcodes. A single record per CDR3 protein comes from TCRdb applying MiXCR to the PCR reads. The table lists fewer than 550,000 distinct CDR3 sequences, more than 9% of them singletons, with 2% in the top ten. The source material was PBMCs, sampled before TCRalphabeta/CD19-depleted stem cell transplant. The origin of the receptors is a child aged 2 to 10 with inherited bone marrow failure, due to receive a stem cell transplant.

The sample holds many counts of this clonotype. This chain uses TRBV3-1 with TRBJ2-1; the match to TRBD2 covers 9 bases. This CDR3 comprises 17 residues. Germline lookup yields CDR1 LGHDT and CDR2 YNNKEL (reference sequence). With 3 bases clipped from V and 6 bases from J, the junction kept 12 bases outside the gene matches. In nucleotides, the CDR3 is TGTGCCAGCAGCCAGAGAACCGGGACTAGCTTAGGCAATGAGCAGTTCTTC. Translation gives CASSQRTGTSLGNEQFF.

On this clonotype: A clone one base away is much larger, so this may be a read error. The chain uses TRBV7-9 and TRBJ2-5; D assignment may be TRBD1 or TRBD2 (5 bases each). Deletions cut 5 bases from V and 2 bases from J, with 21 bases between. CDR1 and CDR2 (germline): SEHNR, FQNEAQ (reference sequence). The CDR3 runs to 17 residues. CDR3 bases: TGTGCCAGCAGCCCGATCTCCGGGGCGACTTGTCAAGAGACCCAGTACTTC. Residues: CASSPISGATCQETQYF.

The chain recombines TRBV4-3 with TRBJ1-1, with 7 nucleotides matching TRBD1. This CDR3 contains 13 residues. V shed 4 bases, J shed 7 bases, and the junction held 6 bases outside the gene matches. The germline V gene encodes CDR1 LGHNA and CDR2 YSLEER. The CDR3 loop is CASSPQGGIEAFF. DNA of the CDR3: TGCGCCAGCAGCCCGCAGGGGGGTATTGAAGCTTTCTTT.

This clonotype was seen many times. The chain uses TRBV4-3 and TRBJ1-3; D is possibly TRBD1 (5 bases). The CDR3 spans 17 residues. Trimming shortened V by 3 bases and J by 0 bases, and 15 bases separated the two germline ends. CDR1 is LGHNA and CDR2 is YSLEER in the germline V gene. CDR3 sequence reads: CASSQILGANSGNTIYF. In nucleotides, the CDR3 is TGCGCCAGCAGCCAGATCCTTGGGGCAAACTCTGGAAACACCATATATTTT.

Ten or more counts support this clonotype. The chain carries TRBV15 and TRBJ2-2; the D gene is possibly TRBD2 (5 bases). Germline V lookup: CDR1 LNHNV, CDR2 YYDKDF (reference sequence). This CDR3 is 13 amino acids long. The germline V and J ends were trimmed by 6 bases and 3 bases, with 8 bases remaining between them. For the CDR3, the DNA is TGTGCCACCAGGAGGGTGGACACCGGGGAGCTGTTTTTT. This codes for CATRRVDTGELFF.

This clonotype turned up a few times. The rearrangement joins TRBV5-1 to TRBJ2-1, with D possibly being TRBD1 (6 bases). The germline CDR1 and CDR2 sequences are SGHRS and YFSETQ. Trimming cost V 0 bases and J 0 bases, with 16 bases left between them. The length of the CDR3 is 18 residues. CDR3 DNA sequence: TGCGCCAGCAGCTTGGGCTGGGGCCGAGGGGGCTCCTACAATGAGCAGTTCTTC. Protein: CASSLGWGRGGSYNEQFF.

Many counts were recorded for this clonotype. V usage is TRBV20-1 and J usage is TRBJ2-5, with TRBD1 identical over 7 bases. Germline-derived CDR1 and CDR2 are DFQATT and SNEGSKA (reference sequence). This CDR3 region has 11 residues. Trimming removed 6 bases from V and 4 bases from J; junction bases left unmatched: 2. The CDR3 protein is CSATGVETQYF. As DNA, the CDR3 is TGCAGTGCAACAGGGGTAGAGACCCAGTACTTC.

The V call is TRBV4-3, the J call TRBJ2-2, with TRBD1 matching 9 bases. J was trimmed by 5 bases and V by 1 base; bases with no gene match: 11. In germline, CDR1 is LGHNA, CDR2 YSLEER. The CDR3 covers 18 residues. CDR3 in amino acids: CASSQVYTGGLKTGELFF. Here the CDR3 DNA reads TGCGCCAGCAGCCAAGTCTACACAGGGGGCCTGAAAACCGGGGAGCTGTTTTTT.

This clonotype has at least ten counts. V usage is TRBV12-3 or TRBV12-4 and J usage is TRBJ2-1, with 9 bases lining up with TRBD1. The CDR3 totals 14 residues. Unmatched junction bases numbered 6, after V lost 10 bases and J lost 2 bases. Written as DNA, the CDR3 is TGTGCCATCCACGGGACAGGGACCTACAATGAGCAGTTCTTC. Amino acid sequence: CAIHGTGTYNEQFF.

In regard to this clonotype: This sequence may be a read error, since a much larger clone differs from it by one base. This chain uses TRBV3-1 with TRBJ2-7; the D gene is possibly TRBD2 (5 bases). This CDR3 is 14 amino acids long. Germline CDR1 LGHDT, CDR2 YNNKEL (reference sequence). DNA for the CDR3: TGTGCCAGGAGCCACCGCCTAGCTGAATACGAGCAGTACTTC. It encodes CARSHRLAEYEQYF.

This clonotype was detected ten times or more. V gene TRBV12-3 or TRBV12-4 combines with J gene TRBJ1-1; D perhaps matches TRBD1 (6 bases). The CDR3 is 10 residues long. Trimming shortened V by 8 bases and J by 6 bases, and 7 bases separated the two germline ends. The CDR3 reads CASSGAEAFF. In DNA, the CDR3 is TGTGCCAGCTCAGGGGCTGAAGCTTTCTTT.

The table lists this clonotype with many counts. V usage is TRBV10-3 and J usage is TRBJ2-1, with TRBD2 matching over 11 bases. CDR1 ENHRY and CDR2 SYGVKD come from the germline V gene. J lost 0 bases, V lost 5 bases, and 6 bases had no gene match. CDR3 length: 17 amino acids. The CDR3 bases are TGTGCCATCAGTTCCGGGACTAGCGGATCCTCCTACAATGAGCAGTTCTTC. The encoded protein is CAISSGTSGSSYNEQFF.

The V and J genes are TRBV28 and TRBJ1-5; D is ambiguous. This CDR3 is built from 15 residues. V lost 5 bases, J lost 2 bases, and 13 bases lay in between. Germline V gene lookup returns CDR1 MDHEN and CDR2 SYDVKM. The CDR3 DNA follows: TGTGCCAGCAGTCCCCCTCTTAGCGGCAATCAGCCCCAGCATTTT. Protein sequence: CASSPPLSGNQPQHF.

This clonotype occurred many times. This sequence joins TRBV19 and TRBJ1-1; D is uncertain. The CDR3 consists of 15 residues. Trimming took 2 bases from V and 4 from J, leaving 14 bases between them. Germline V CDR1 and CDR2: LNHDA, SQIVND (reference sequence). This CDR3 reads CASSIPTGSGTEAFF. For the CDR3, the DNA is TGTGCCAGTAGTATACCTACGGGGTCGGGCACTGAAGCTTTCTTT.

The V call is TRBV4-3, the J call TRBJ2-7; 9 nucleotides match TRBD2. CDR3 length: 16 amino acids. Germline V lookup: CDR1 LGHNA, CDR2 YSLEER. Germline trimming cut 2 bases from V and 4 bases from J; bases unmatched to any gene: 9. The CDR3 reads CASSQQREDPSYEQYF. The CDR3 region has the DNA TGCGCCAGCAGCCAACAGCGGGAGGACCCCTCTTACGAGCAGTACTTC.

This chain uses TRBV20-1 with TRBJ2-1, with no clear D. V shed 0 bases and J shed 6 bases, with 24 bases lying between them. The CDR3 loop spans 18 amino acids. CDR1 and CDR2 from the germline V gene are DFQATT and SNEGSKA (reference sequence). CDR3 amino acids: CSARDHSVTTPSGNEQFF. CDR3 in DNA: TGCAGTGCTAGAGATCATTCGGTGACGACCCCGTCCGGCAATGAGCAGTTCTTC.

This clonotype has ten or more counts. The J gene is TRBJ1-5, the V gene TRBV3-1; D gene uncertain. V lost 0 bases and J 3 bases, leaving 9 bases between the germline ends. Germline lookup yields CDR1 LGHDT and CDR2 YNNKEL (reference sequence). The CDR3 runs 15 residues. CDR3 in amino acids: CASSQEPGYNQPQHF. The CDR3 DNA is TGTGCCAGCAGCCAAGAACCCGGCTACAATCAGCCCCAGCATTTT.

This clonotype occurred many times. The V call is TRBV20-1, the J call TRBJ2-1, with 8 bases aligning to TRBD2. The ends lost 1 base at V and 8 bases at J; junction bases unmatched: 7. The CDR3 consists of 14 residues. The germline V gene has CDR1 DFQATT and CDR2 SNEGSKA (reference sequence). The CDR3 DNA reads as TGCAGTGCTAGAGGGACTAGCTGGCTCCATGAGCAGTTCTTC. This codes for CSARGTSWLHEQFF.

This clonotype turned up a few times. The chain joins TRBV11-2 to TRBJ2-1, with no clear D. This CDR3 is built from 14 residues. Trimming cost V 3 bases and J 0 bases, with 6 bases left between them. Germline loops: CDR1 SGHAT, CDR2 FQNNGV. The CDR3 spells CASSFISSYNEQFF. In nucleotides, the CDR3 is TGTGCCAGCAGCTTTATTAGCTCCTACAATGAGCAGTTCTTC.

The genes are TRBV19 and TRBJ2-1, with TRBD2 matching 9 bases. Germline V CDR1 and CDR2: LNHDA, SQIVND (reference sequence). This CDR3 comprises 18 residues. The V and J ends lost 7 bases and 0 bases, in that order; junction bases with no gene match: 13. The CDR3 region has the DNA TGTGCCAGTACCATCGTAGCGGGAGAGTGGGGCTCCTACAATGAGCAGTTCTTC. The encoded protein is CASTIVAGEWGSYNEQFF.

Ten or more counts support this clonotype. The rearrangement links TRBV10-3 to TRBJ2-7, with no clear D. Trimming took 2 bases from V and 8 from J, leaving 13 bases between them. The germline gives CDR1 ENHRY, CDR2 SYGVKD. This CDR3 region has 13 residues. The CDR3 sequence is CAISEHVTEQQYF. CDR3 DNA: TGTGCCATCAGTGAGCATGTCACAGAACAGCAGTACTTC.

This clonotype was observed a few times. CDR3 in amino acids: CASSSSGRGGYNEQFF. The DNA of the CDR3 is TGTGCCAGCAGCTCGAGTGGCCGGGGTGGCTACAATGAGCAGTTCTTC. The V call is TRBV7-9, the J call TRBJ2-1; TRBD2 is a possible D gene (5 bases). This CDR3 spans 16 amino acids. Germline-derived CDR1 and CDR2 are SEHNR and FQNEAQ (reference sequence). Trimming took off 4 bases at V and 3 bases at J, with 16 bases between the two ends.

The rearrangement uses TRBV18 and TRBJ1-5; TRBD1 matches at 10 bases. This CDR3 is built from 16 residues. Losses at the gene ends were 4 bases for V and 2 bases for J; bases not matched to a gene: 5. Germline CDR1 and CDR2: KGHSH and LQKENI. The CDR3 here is CASSRTTGGGNQPQHF. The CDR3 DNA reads TGTGCCAGCTCACGTACGACAGGGGGCGGCAATCAGCCCCAGCATTTT.